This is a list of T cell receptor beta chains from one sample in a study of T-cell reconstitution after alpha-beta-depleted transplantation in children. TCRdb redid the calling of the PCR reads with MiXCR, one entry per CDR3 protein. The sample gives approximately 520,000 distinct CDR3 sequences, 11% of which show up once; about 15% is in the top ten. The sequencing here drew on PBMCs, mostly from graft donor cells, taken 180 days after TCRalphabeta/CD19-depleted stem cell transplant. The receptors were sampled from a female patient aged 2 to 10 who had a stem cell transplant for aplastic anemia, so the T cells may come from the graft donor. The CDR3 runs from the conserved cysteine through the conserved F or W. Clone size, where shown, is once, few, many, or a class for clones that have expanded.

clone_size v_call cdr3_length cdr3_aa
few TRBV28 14 CASSFRPENTEAFF
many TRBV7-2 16 CASSLALGKGNQPQHF
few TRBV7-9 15 CASSLYSATNEKLFF
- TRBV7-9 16 CASSSLLAGAGDTQYF
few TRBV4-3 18 CASSQGDSGRASTGELFF
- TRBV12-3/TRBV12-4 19 CARSFPDPVRGGGTDTQYF
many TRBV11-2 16 CASTPSLWDVSYEQYF
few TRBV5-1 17 CASSFLWTAQGNTEAFF
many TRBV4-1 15 CASSQDNAATDTQYF
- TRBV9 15 CASSLGSRRDYEQYF
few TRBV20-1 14 CSAIAPGTYNEQFF
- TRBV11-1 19 CASSLAVRFGGSSVYEQYF
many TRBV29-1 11 CSVGLLNEQFF
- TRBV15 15 CATSRDRGVINEQFF
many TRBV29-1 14 CSVVAGGYSEEQFF
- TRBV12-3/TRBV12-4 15 CASSRVPGGAETQYF
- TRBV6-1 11 CASAVLETQYF
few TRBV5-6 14 CASSPLRHTGELFF
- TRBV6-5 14 CASSWDSHNQPQHF